This T cell receptor beta chain was observed in a study of cytotoxic CD8 clonotypes in ibrutinib-treated CLL. Study-level background: With a range of 6 to 36, the median treatment time before response samples were taken was over 9 months.

This table comes from immunoSEQ multiplex PCR, and its TCRdb copy is limited to in-frame clones, with some not included. The data show more than 70,000 clones, 70% to 80% seen once. The CDR3 is 13 amino acids. CDR1 and CDR2 (germline): SGHDT, YYEEEE. V dropped 2 bases and J dropped 5 bases, with 10 bases sitting between them. The TCR originated in a human donor with chronic lymphocytic leukemia. This sample comprised PBMCs, obtained after 12 months of ibrutinib treatment. The rearrangement links TRBV5-6 to TRBJ1-1, with D possibly being TRBD1 (6 bases). The CDR3 sequence is CASSFGGGTEAFF. CDR3 sequence (DNA): TGTGCCAGCAGCTTCGGAGGGGGTACTGAAGCTTTCTTT. The full variable domain, rest sourced from reference TRBV5-6 and TRBJ1-1, is DAGVTQSPTHLIKTRGQQVTLRCSPKSGHDTVSWYQQALGQGPQFIFQYYEEEERQRGNFPDRFSGHQFPNYSSELNVNALLLGDSALYLCASSFGGGTEAFFGQGTRLTVV.